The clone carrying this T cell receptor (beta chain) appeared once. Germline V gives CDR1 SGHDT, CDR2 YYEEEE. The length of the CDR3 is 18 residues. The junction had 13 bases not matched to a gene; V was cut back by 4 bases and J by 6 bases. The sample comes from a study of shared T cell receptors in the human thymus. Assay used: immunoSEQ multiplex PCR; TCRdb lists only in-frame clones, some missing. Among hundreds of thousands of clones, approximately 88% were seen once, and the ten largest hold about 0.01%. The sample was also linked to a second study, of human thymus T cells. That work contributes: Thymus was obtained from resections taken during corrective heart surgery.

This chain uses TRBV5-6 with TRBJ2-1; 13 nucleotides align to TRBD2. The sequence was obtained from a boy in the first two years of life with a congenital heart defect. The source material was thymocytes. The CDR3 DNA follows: TGTGCCAGCAGCCACACAATTCCGGGACTAGCGGGATTCAATGAGCAGTTCTTC. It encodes CASSHTIPGLAGFNEQFF.